The 21 T cell receptor beta chains reported below all come from one sample, sequenced in a study of PD-1 blockade in classical Hodgkin lymphoma. Clones were read by immunoSEQ multiplex PCR, and TCRdb kept only the in-frame ones, dropping some. The table shows around 41,000 clones, with over 60% occurring only once. Brentuximab vedotin exposure varied, and every patient relapsed after autologous stem cell transplantation. The specimen was peripheral blood mononuclear cells (PBMCs), collected at baseline. The receptors shown here come from a human donor with classical Hodgkin lymphoma.

The chain is built from TRBV9 and TRBJ2-4; 8 bases match TRBD1. The CDR3 is 15 residues long. The V gene's germline CDR1 is SGDLS and CDR2 YYNGEE. The V and J ends lost 2 bases and 6 bases, in that order; junction bases with no gene match: 7. The CDR3 protein is CASSVTGAKRNIQYF. The DNA for the CDR3 is TGTGCCAGCAGCGTGACAGGGGCGAAGAGAAACATTCAGTACTTC.

The genes are TRBV5-1 and TRBJ1-5; D call uncertain. CDR1 is SGHRS, CDR2 YFSETQ, per germline. The CDR3 has 18 amino acids. Trimming took off 0 bases at V and 1 base at J, with 17 bases between the two ends. CDR3 amino acids: CASSLGISAGSSNQPQHF. CDR3 bases: TGCGCCAGCAGCTTGGGTATCAGTGCGGGTTCAAGCAATCAGCCCCAGCATTTT.

The gene calls are TRBV15 and TRBJ2-7; tentatively, D is TRBD2 (6 bases). V shed 1 base and J shed 3 bases, with 10 bases lying between them. The germline V gene has CDR1 LNHNV and CDR2 YYDKDF (reference sequence). This CDR3 is 14 amino acids long. CDR3 region: CATSRGLGGYEQYF. The CDR3, as DNA: TGTGCCACCAGCAGAGGATTGGGGGGCTACGAGCAGTACTTC.

The chain couples TRBV19 to TRBJ1-5; D may be TRBD1 (6 bases). The V gene's germline CDR1 is LNHDA and CDR2 SQIVND (reference sequence). The CDR3 runs to 14 residues. V was cut by 8 bases and J by 6 bases, with 17 bases left in between. The CDR3 region is CASAFWGARQPQHF. For the CDR3, the DNA is TGTGCCAGTGCCTTCTGGGGGGCCCGTCAGCCCCAGCATTTT.

The rearrangement uses TRBV18 and TRBJ1-1; the D gene is possibly TRBD1 (6 bases). The CDR3 has 16 residues. V was trimmed by 2 bases and J by 4 bases, leaving 17 bases between them. The germline CDR1 and CDR2 sequences are KGHSH and LQKENI. Written as DNA, the CDR3 is TGTGCCAGCTCACCAGCATTAGGGGGGCTCGGCACTGAAGCTTTCTTT. Amino acids: CASSPALGGLGTEAFF. Full variable domain (rest looked up from reference TRBV18 and TRBJ1-1): NAGVMQNPRHLVRRRGQEARLRCSPMKGHSHVYWYRQLPEEGLKFMVYLQKENIIDESGMPKERFSAEFPKEGPSILRIQQVVRGDSAAYFCASSPALGGLGTEAFFGQGTRLTVV.

CDR3 bases: TGTGCCAGTAGTCACCCCGATCCGGGGGAGGTCGGAGATACGCAGTATTTT. The encoded protein is CASSHPDPGEVGDTQYF. V gene TRBV19 combines with J gene TRBJ2-3, with D perhaps matching TRBD2 (6 bases). The CDR3 contains 17 residues. V was pared by 5 bases and J by 5 bases, with 23 bases between. Germline assignment: CDR1 LNHDA and CDR2 SQIVND (reference sequence).

The chain has TRBV6-6 and TRBJ1-2, with D possibly matching TRBD1 (5 bases). In germline, CDR1 is MNHNY, CDR2 SVGAGI (reference sequence). V gave up 0 bases and J gave up 8 bases, with 13 bases separating them. The CDR3 runs to 14 residues. The CDR3 is CASSYSWGYEGYTF. CDR3 nucleotide sequence: TGTGCCAGCAGTTACTCGTGGGGGTATGAGGGCTACACCTTC.

The chain couples TRBV9 to TRBJ2-3, with a weak D call TRBD2 (6 bases). Germline V gene lookup returns CDR1 SGDLS and CDR2 YYNGEE. V dropped 2 bases and J dropped 0 bases, with 10 bases sitting between them. CDR3 length: 15 amino acids. For the CDR3, the DNA is TGTGCCAGCAGCGTCCTAGGGACTAGCACAGATACGCAGTATTTT. This gives the protein CASSVLGTSTDTQYF.

The table lists this clone with a few counts. The chain carries TRBV19 and TRBJ2-5; D is perhaps TRBD1 (5 bases). The CDR3 contains 14 residues. Germline CDR1 and CDR2: LNHDA and SQIVND (reference sequence). The V and J ends lost 5 bases and 1 base respectively, with 11 bases between them. The CDR3 here is CASSQGFPQETQYF. The DNA of the CDR3 is TGTGCCAGTAGTCAGGGCTTTCCCCAAGAGACCCAGTACTTC.

This clone has a handful of counts. The chain has TRBV27 and TRBJ1-4; no clear D. Trimming pared 2 bases from V and 8 bases from J, leaving 9 bases between. CDR1 and CDR2 (germline): MNHEY, SMNVEV (reference sequence). There are 13 residues in the CDR3. CDR3: CASSLGSWEKLFF. CDR3 DNA sequence: TGTGCCAGCAGTTTAGGCAGTTGGGAAAAACTGTTTTTT.

The chain has TRBV29-1 and TRBJ1-5; 8 bases line up with TRBD1. This CDR3 contains 13 residues. J gave up 5 bases and V 4 bases, and 4 bases lay outside the gene matches. Per germline, CDR1 SQVTM and CDR2 ANQGSEA. CDR3 DNA sequence: TGCAGCGTTGTAGGACAGGGCGATCAGCCCCAGCATTTT. Translation: CSVVGQGDQPQHF.

This clone was seen only a few times. The chain employs TRBV19 and TRBJ2-7, with TRBD2 matching over 9 bases. The CDR3 covers 16 residues. Per the germline V gene, CDR1 is LNHDA and CDR2 is SQIVND (reference sequence). Losses at the gene ends were 4 bases for V and 2 bases for J; bases not matched to a gene: 9. The CDR3 coding sequence is TGTGCCAGTAGTACTCCCCGACTAGCGGATACCTACGAGCAGTACTTC. Its protein product is CASSTPRLADTYEQYF.

The chain combines TRBV5-4 with TRBJ2-7; weak D call: TRBD2 (6 bases). Trimming removed 0 bases from V and 2 bases from J, with 9 bases in between. CDR1 and CDR2 (germline): SGHNT, YYREEE (reference sequence). The length of the CDR3 is 14 residues. The CDR3 DNA reads as TGTGCCAGCAGCTTGGGGGCGGGAACCTACGAGCAGTACTTC. Its protein is CASSLGAGTYEQYF.

The chain links TRBV5-1 to TRBJ2-6, with D possibly matching TRBD2 (5 bases). The CDR3 sequence is 16 residues long. Germline V lookup: CDR1 SGHRS, CDR2 YFSETQ. Trimming removed 4 bases from V and 2 bases from J, with 13 bases in between. The CDR3 sequence is CASSPEGRTGANVLTF. In DNA form, the CDR3 reads TGCGCCAGCAGCCCAGAGGGCAGGACTGGGGCCAACGTCCTGACTTTC.

The chain recombines TRBV6-6 with TRBJ2-7, with a tentative D call TRBD2 (5 bases). CDR3 size: 14 residues. CDR1 is MNHNY, CDR2 SVGAGI, per germline (reference sequence). V gave up 1 base and J gave up 0 bases, with 7 bases separating them. CDR3 DNA: TGTGCCAGCAGTTACTTTGGGAGCTCCTACGAGCAGTACTTC. Amino acids: CASSYFGSSYEQYF.

The chain recombines TRBV7-8 with TRBJ2-1, with TRBD1 as a possible D gene (6 bases). The V end lost 3 bases, the J end lost 6 bases, and 15 bases lay between the germline ends. CDR1 and CDR2 from the germline V gene are SGHVS and FQNEAQ. This CDR3 region has 15 residues. As DNA, the CDR3 is TGTGCCAGCAGCTTGGCCGGGACAATTCTCAATGAGCAGTTCTTC. Protein product: CASSLAGTILNEQFF.

V usage is TRBV7-4 and J usage is TRBJ1-3; 8 nucleotides line up with TRBD1. Germline V gives CDR1 SGHVT, CDR2 SQSDAQ. The CDR3 runs 15 residues. Trimming removed 4 bases from V and 3 bases from J; junction bases left unmatched: 5. Here the CDR3 reads CASSSPGQDGNTIYF. As DNA, the CDR3 is TGTGCCAGCAGCTCCCCGGGACAGGATGGAAACACCATATATTTT.

The chain joins TRBV27 to TRBJ1-1, with 8 bases fitting TRBD1. The J segment lost 4 bases and the V segment lost 7 bases, leaving 11 bases of the junction unmatched. Germline lookup yields CDR1 MNHEY and CDR2 SMNVEV (reference sequence). The CDR3 runs 15 residues. The chain's CDR3 is CASKSSAGGFTEAFF. The CDR3 coding sequence is TGTGCCAGCAAGTCTTCGGCAGGGGGCTTCACTGAAGCTTTCTTT.

The chain couples TRBV7-9 to TRBJ2-5; tentatively, D is TRBD2 (5 bases). This CDR3 is built from 14 residues. Looked up from germline, CDR1 is SEHNR and CDR2 is FQNEAQ (reference sequence). Trimming took off 1 base at V and 7 bases at J, with 13 bases between the two ends. In DNA form, the CDR3 reads TGTGCCAGCAGCTTAGACTCCAGAGCGGTGACCCAGTACTTC. Translation gives CASSLDSRAVTQYF.

The chain has TRBV27 and TRBJ2-3; tentatively, D is TRBD2 (6 bases). The CDR3 length is 14 residues. Between the trimmed V and J ends, which lost 5 bases and 4 bases, there was a span of 13 bases. Looked up from germline, CDR1 is MNHEY and CDR2 is SMNVEV (reference sequence). The CDR3 reads CASSGMGGADTQYF. The CDR3 DNA is TGTGCCAGCAGTGGGATGGGGGGTGCAGATACGCAGTATTTT.

The chain is built from TRBV5-1 and TRBJ2-2, with a tentative D call TRBD1 (5 bases). V was trimmed by 3 bases and J by 1 base, leaving 7 bases between them. CDR3 length: 14 amino acids. Germline loops: CDR1 SGHRS, CDR2 YFSETQ. The CDR3 nucleotides are TGCGCCAGCAGCTCCGGACAGAACACCGGGGAGCTGTTTTTT. Its protein is CASSSGQNTGELFF.